The 28 T cell receptor beta chains reported below all come from one sample, sequenced in a study of OX40 agonist ivuxolimab in advanced cancers. TCRdb keeps only in-frame clones here, not all; method: immunoSEQ multiplex PCR. The data contain 84,000 or so clones, about nine tenths of them singletons. The specimen comprised CD4+ or CD8+ T cells sorted from blood, sampled in a trial of the OX40 agonist ivuxolimab. Source of these receptors: an adult with an advanced solid tumor such as melanoma, head and neck, liver or kidney cancer.

The CDR3 nucleotides read TGTGCCAGCAGTGAAACGGTCTGGGGGGCTTTCTTT. It codes for CASSETVWGAFF. This sequence joins TRBV6-5 and TRBJ1-1, with D maybe TRBD1 (5 bases). Trimming removed 5 bases from V and 11 bases from J, with 15 bases in between. In germline, CDR1 is MNHEY, CDR2 SVGAGI. The CDR3 sequence is 12 residues long.

The chain employs TRBV4-1 and TRBJ2-3; D gene unclear. The length of the CDR3 is 14 residues. V dropped 1 base and J dropped 2 bases, with 7 bases sitting between them. Germline V gives CDR1 MGHRA, CDR2 YSYEKL. The DNA for the CDR3 is TGCGCCAGCAGCCAAGTTATAGTCACAGATACGCAGTATTTT. Amino acids: CASSQVIVTDTQYF.

V gene TRBV5-4 combines with J gene TRBJ2-7; tentatively, D is TRBD2 (6 bases). The germline gives CDR1 SGHNT, CDR2 YYREEE (reference sequence). Trimming took 4 bases from V and 5 from J, leaving 16 bases between them. The length of the CDR3 is 14 residues. CDR3 in DNA: TGTGCCAGCAGCGCGCGAGTCGGGAGCCACGAGCAGTACTTC. Its translation is CASSARVGSHEQYF.

This clone is a singleton in its sample. The V call is TRBV28, the J call TRBJ1-2, with a tentative D call TRBD1 (5 bases). Germline CDR1 reads MDHEN; CDR2 reads SYDVKM. The length of the CDR3 is 14 residues. Deletions cut 4 bases from V and 8 bases from J, with 17 bases between. The chain's CDR3 is CASSSWEGLGGYTF. CDR3 bases: TGTGCCAGCAGTTCATGGGAGGGGCTAGGGGGCTACACCTTC.

In its sample, this clone was seen a few times. CDR3 sequence: CASRLAGVLEWPSSNQPQHF. CDR3 nucleotides: TGTGCAAGTCGCTTAGCCGGAGTTTTAGAATGGCCATCTAGCAATCAGCCCCAGCATTTT. This chain connects TRBV12-2 to TRBJ1-5. TRBV12-2 is termed a pseudogene. This CDR3 contains 20 residues.

This sequence joins TRBV6-5 and TRBJ2-2; D gene uncertain. In germline, CDR1 is MNHEY, CDR2 SVGAGI. Trimming removed 4 bases at V and 3 bases at J, with 6 bases between. This CDR3 has 13 amino acids. This CDR3 reads CASSSPDTGELFF. CDR3 DNA sequence: TGTGCCAGCAGTTCCCCGGACACCGGGGAGCTGTTTTTT.

This sequence joins TRBV15 and TRBJ1-1; D is undetermined. Trimming pared 0 bases from V and 0 bases from J, leaving 5 bases between. Germline CDR1 LNHNV, CDR2 YYDKDF (reference sequence). This CDR3 contains 14 residues. The CDR3 region has the DNA TGTGCCACCAGCAGAGACGGGGTGAACACTGAAGCTTTCTTT. It encodes CATSRDGVNTEAFF.

This rearrangement joins TRBV10-3 to TRBJ1-2; D remains ambiguous. Germline V CDR1 and CDR2: ENHRY, SYGVKD. The V gene lost 0 bases and the J gene lost 1 base, with 0 bases spanning the gap. This CDR3 region has 12 residues. CDR3 amino acids: CAISESNYGYTF. DNA of the CDR3: TGTGCCATCAGTGAGTCTAACTATGGCTACACCTTC.

The V and J genes are TRBV28 and TRBJ1-5; D is perhaps TRBD1 (6 bases). Germline V gene data show CDR1 as MDHEN and CDR2 as SYDVKM. Trimming removed 8 bases from V and 6 bases from J, with 17 bases in between. The CDR3 runs to 14 residues. CDR3 DNA sequence: TGTGCCAGCCTGACCGGGGGGCCAGCTCAGCCCCAGCATTTT. Its translation: CASLTGGPAQPQHF.

The chain couples TRBV18 to TRBJ1-2; the D gene is possibly TRBD1 (5 bases). Between the trimmed V and J ends, which lost 3 bases and 8 bases, there was a span of 16 bases. The CDR3 extends over 14 amino acids. Germline CDR1 KGHSH, CDR2 LQKENI. CDR3: CASSPGEGLDGYTF. The CDR3 DNA sequence: TGTGCCAGCTCACCGGGGGAGGGTCTAGACGGCTACACCTTC.

The chain combines TRBV11-3 with TRBJ1-6; weak D call: TRBD1 (6 bases). Trimming shortened V by 5 bases and J by 8 bases, and 10 bases separated the two germline ends. Germline V gene lookup returns CDR1 SGHNT and CDR2 YENEEA. This CDR3 region has 13 residues. The CDR3 sequence: CASSPRGDSPLHF. CDR3 nucleotide sequence: TGTGCCAGCAGCCCTAGGGGGGATTCACCCCTCCACTTT.

This chain links TRBV27 with TRBJ1-5, with a weak D call TRBD1 (5 bases). Germline CDR1 MNHEY, CDR2 SMNVEV (reference sequence). V shed 8 bases and J shed 2 bases, with 16 bases lying between them. CDR3 length: 15 amino acids. The CDR3 region is CASGPQTVGNQPQHF. In DNA form, the CDR3 reads TGTGCCAGCGGCCCACAGACAGTCGGCAATCAGCCCCAGCATTTT.

The chain recombines TRBV9 with TRBJ2-7; D not resolved. This CDR3 is built from 13 residues. Trimming left V 4 bases short and J 0 bases short, with 8 bases between. Germline values: CDR1 SGDLS, CDR2 YYNGEE. The CDR3 nucleotides are TGTGCCAGCAGCTTCAGGAGCTCCTACGAGCAGTACTTC. This codes for CASSFRSSYEQYF.

The CDR3 loop is CASTSRMANYGYTF. The CDR3 DNA is TGTGCCAGCACAAGTAGGATGGCTAACTATGGCTACACCTTC. The rearrangement uses TRBV2 and TRBJ1-2, with unresolved D. V lost 7 bases, J lost 0 bases, and 12 bases lay in between. The CDR3 has 14 amino acids. The germline V gene has CDR1 SNHLY and CDR2 FYNNEI.

V and J are TRBV5-1 and TRBJ2-7, with D hard to call. Germline lookup yields CDR1 SGHRS and CDR2 YFSETQ. Trimming pared 2 bases from V and 2 bases from J, leaving 14 bases between. CDR3 length: 15 amino acids. CDR3 coding DNA: TGCGCCAGCAGCTTATTGGCCGGTTCGACCTACGAGCAGTACTTC. Its protein is CASSLLAGSTYEQYF.

Turning to this clone: A read error is likely, as this CDR3 ends without the conserved phenylalanine or tryptophan. No DNA is shown, since the ends of the CDR3 on it are uncertain; the CDR3 is the one TCRdb lists. The chain couples TRBV7-7 to TRBJ2-3; the table's D call, TRBD1, has no DNA check behind it. Germline CDR1 SSHAT, CDR2 FNYEAQ (reference sequence). The CDR3 is 9 amino acids in total, end residues counted. Here the CDR3 reads CASSLFVCT.

The chain joins TRBV6-6 to TRBJ1-1; D uncertain. Germline V gene lookup returns CDR1 MNHNY and CDR2 SVGAGI (reference sequence). The CDR3 totals 15 residues. V dropped 6 bases and J dropped 1 base, with 15 bases sitting between them. CDR3 nucleotide sequence: TGTGCCAGCAGCCCTCCTGAGTTCGAGAACACTGAAGCTTTCTTT. Its translation: CASSPPEFENTEAFF.

The V gene is TRBV19, the J gene TRBJ2-5; TRBD1 agrees at 8 bases. This CDR3 has 16 residues. Germline lookup yields CDR1 LNHDA and CDR2 SQIVND (reference sequence). Unmatched junction bases numbered 12, after V lost 4 bases and J lost 5 bases. This CDR3 reads CASSTNPGQGRETQYF. The CDR3 DNA sequence: TGTGCCAGTAGTACTAACCCAGGACAGGGAAGGGAGACCCAGTACTTC.

In this sample, this clone turned up once. The chain carries TRBV29-1 and TRBJ1-2; D is unresolved. The V and J ends lost 5 bases and 1 base respectively, with 8 bases between them. Germline V gene lookup returns CDR1 SQVTM and CDR2 ANQGSEA. This CDR3 spans 12 amino acids. CDR3 in amino acids: CSVSEVNYGYTF. CDR3 DNA sequence: TGCAGCGTTTCCGAGGTTAACTATGGCTACACCTTC.

This chain connects TRBV10-3 to TRBJ1-1; D perhaps matches TRBD1 (5 bases). The CDR3 sequence is 13 residues long. CDR1 is ENHRY, CDR2 SYGVKD, per germline. V gave up 6 bases and J gave up 4 bases, with 12 bases separating them. The chain's CDR3 is CAIRAGQGTEAFF. CDR3 DNA sequence: TGTGCCATCAGGGCAGGCCAGGGCACTGAAGCTTTCTTT.

The chain links TRBV11-2 to TRBJ2-1; D not resolved. There are 15 residues in the CDR3. Trimming removed 5 bases from V and 0 bases from J, with 11 bases in between. CDR1 SGHAT and CDR2 FQNNGV come from the germline V gene. The CDR3: CASSPFRISYNEQFF. The CDR3 DNA reads TGTGCCAGCAGCCCGTTCCGGATCTCCTACAATGAGCAGTTCTTC.

The chain combines TRBV11-3 with TRBJ1-2; no clear D gene. The CDR3 totals 13 residues. Germline CDR1 SGHNT, CDR2 YENEEA. V lost 1 base to trimming and J lost 4 bases, with 7 bases between them. Here the CDR3 reads CASSLGGLYGYTF. CDR3 DNA: TGTGCCAGCAGCTTAGGGGGTCTCTATGGCTACACCTTC. The full variable domain, rest sourced from reference TRBV11-3 and TRBJ1-2, is EAGVVQSPRYKIIEKKQPVAFWCNPISGHNTLYWYLQNLGQGPELLIRYENEEAVDDSQLPKDRFSAERLKGVDSTLKIQPAELGDSAVYLCASSLGGLYGYTFGSGTRLTVV.

The rearrangement links TRBV5-4 to TRBJ1-2; D remains unclear. Germline V gene sequence: CDR1 SGHNT, CDR2 YYREEE (reference sequence). With 4 bases removed from V and 1 base from J, the gap between germline ends came to 17 bases. CDR3 size: 16 residues. CDR3 in amino acids: CASSPQVPLFNYGYTF. DNA for the CDR3: TGTGCCAGCAGCCCCCAAGTGCCACTCTTTAACTATGGCTACACCTTC.

V gene TRBV11-3 combines with J gene TRBJ2-3; no firm D call. CDR3 length: 14 residues. Per the germline V gene, CDR1 is SGHNT and CDR2 is YENEEA. Trimming removed 0 bases at V and 8 bases at J, with 12 bases between. CDR3 residues: CASSLDGQVGTQYF. DNA of the CDR3: TGTGCCAGCAGCTTAGATGGGCAGGTCGGTACGCAGTATTTT. Looking up the rest from reference TRBV11-3 and TRBJ2-3 gives the full variable domain: EAGVVQSPRYKIIEKKQPVAFWCNPISGHNTLYWYLQNLGQGPELLIRYENEEAVDDSQLPKDRFSAERLKGVDSTLKIQPAELGDSAVYLCASSLDGQVGTQYFGPGTRLTVL.

This rearrangement joins TRBV5-1 to TRBJ2-7; 11 bases align to TRBD1. The CDR3 is 14 residues long. Germline values: CDR1 SGHRS, CDR2 YFSETQ. The J segment lost 7 bases and the V segment lost 6 bases, leaving 9 bases of the junction unmatched. In DNA form, the CDR3 reads TGCGCCAGCATGAAGGGGACAGGGGGAGAAGAGCAGTACTTC. Protein: CASMKGTGGEEQYF.

A few counts support this clone. This rearrangement joins TRBV5-6 to TRBJ2-7, with D possibly called TRBD1 or TRBD2 (6 bases each). Germline V lookup: CDR1 SGHDT, CDR2 YYEEEE. Trimming shortened V by 4 bases and J by 9 bases, and 17 bases separated the two germline ends. CDR3 length: 13 amino acids. In DNA form, the CDR3 reads TGTGCCAGCAGCCCCATCCGGGGGCGCGGGCAGTACTTC. Its protein product is CASSPIRGRGQYF.

The genes are TRBV5-4 and TRBJ2-1; no firm D call. Trimming cost V 0 bases and J 3 bases, with 10 bases left between them. The germline V gene has CDR1 SGHNT and CDR2 YYREEE (reference sequence). CDR3 size: 15 residues. This CDR3 reads CASSLGAASYNEQFF. CDR3 DNA sequence: TGTGCCAGCAGCTTGGGGGCAGCAAGCTACAATGAGCAGTTCTTC.

The chain is built from TRBV19 and TRBJ2-5; 8 bases agree with TRBD1. The CDR3 contains 15 residues. V was clipped by 3 bases and J by 5 bases; unmatched bases: 8. Germline loops: CDR1 LNHDA, CDR2 SQIVND (reference sequence). CDR3 sequence (DNA): TGTGCCAGTAGTATCGAATTGAACAGGGGGGAGACCCAGTACTTC. Translated, it gives CASSIELNRGETQYF.